These 25 T cell receptor beta chains came from one sample sequenced in a study of blood T cell repertoires in COVID-19. Sequencing was performed with immunoSEQ multiplex PCR; in TCRdb, only in-frame clones are kept and a portion is missing. The repertoire includes under 200,000 clones, around nine tenths of them detected once, and around a fifth sits in the top ten. Sequencing was carried out using peripheral blood. The receptors shown here come from a man aged 55 to 70 with active or convalescent COVID-19.

This chain connects TRBV30 to TRBJ2-4; the D gene is possibly TRBD2 (6 bases). The CDR3 extends over 14 amino acids. The V gene's germline CDR1 is GTSNPN and CDR2 SVGIG (reference sequence). The V end was cut by 2 bases, the J end by 1 base, with 9 bases between. CDR3: CAWSQEGAKNIQYF. The CDR3 DNA follows: TGTGCCTGGAGTCAGGAGGGGGCCAAAAACATTCAGTACTTC.

This chain connects TRBV5-6 to TRBJ2-3; 8 bases match TRBD2. The germline CDR1 and CDR2 sequences are SGHDT and YYEEEE. After removal of 0 bases from V and 4 bases from J, the junction contained 4 bases not matched to a gene. The CDR3 covers 15 residues. CDR3 residues: CASSLGRGAADTQYF. As DNA, the CDR3 is TGTGCCAGCAGCTTGGGGCGGGGGGCGGCAGATACGCAGTATTTT.

J is TRBJ2-7 and V is TRBV6-1, with 8 bases fitting TRBD1. The ends lost 1 base at V and 2 bases at J; junction bases unmatched: 4. This CDR3 is built from 15 residues. CDR1 and CDR2 from the germline V gene are MNHNS and SASEGT. The CDR3 region is CASSEGGQGTYEQYF. DNA of the CDR3: TGTGCCAGCAGTGAAGGAGGACAGGGCACCTACGAGCAGTACTTC.

The genes are TRBV4-1 and TRBJ1-2; D ambiguous. Looked up from germline, CDR1 is MGHRA and CDR2 is YSYEKL. This CDR3 is built from 14 residues. V lost 5 bases and J 3 bases, leaving 13 bases between the germline ends. CDR3 DNA: TGCGCCAGCAGCAACCCGGTGGGCGACTATGGCTACACCTTC. Protein: CASSNPVGDYGYTF.

CDR3 amino acids: CASSRQAHAYGYTF. In DNA, the CDR3 is TGTGCCAGTAGCAGACAGGCCCACGCCTATGGCTACACCTTC. The chain has TRBV19 and TRBJ1-2, with D possibly matching TRBD1 (6 bases). The CDR3 is 14 amino acids. Trimming removed 6 bases from V and 4 bases from J, with 15 bases in between. Looked up from germline, CDR1 is LNHDA and CDR2 is SQIVND (reference sequence).

This clone has a handful of counts. The chain joins TRBV9 to TRBJ2-7, with D perhaps TRBD1 (7 bases). The CDR3 totals 15 residues. V gave up 4 bases and J gave up 3 bases, with 17 bases separating them. The germline V gene has CDR1 SGDLS and CDR2 YYNGEE. DNA for the CDR3: TGTGCCAGCAGCCCCGCGGGGACAGCCTTCTACGAGCAGTACTTC. Translation gives CASSPAGTAFYEQYF.

The V gene is TRBV18, the J gene TRBJ2-1; perhaps TRBD2 as D (6 bases). CDR3 length: 16 amino acids. Per the germline V gene, CDR1 is KGHSH and CDR2 is LQKENI. The V gene lost 0 bases and the J gene lost 10 bases, with 19 bases spanning the gap. CDR3 sequence reads: CASSPPLADWRWEQFF. The CDR3 nucleotides read TGTGCCAGCTCACCACCCTTAGCGGATTGGCGATGGGAGCAGTTCTTC.

The genes are TRBV7-7 and TRBJ2-5; unclear D gene. The germline gives CDR1 SSHAT, CDR2 FNYEAQ (reference sequence). The germline V and J ends were trimmed by 1 base and 5 bases, with 17 bases remaining between them. CDR3 length equals 16 residues. In nucleotides, the CDR3 is TGTGCCAGCAGCTTAGGTTGGAGTCGGGTCGGGGAGACCCAGTACTTC. This sequence encodes CASSLGWSRVGETQYF.

This clone was counted a single time. Other DNA sequences from this sample encode an identical CDR3 as well. The rearrangement uses TRBV27 and TRBJ1-2; the D is unclear. Germline V gene data show CDR1 as MNHEY and CDR2 as SMNVEV (reference sequence). This CDR3 has 13 residues. Trimming stripped 2 bases from V and 1 base from J, with 5 bases between. The CDR3 nucleotides are TGTGCCAGCAGTTTAAGAGTTAACTATGGCTACACCTTC. This gives the protein CASSLRVNYGYTF.

The gene calls are TRBV5-4 and TRBJ2-5, with TRBD2 identical over 7 bases. This CDR3 is 15 amino acids long. V lost 4 bases to trimming and J lost 5 bases; unmatched junction nucleotides: 11. From germline, CDR1 is SGHNT and CDR2 YYREEE (reference sequence). The CDR3 nucleotides read TGTGCCAGCAGCCCCTCTCTGACTAGCCGTGAGACCCAGTACTTC. As protein: CASSPSLTSRETQYF.

The CDR3: CASNSQTSYNEQFF. Written as DNA, the CDR3 is TGTGCCAGCAACTCGCAGACTAGCTACAATGAGCAGTTCTTC. The V call is TRBV11-2, the J call TRBJ2-1; a possible D gene is TRBD2 (6 bases). The V gene lost 7 bases and the J gene lost 3 bases, with 13 bases spanning the gap. The CDR3 length is 14 residues. Per germline, CDR1 SGHAT and CDR2 FQNNGV. The variable domain in full, with the rest retrieved from reference TRBV11-2 and TRBJ2-1, is EAGVAQSPRYKIIEKRQSVAFWCNPISGHATLYWYQQILGQGPKLLIQFQNNGVVDDSQLPKDRFSAERLKGVDSTLKIQPAKLEDSAVYLCASNSQTSYNEQFFGPGTRLTVL.

The chain recombines TRBV2 with TRBJ1-5; 7 bases align to TRBD1. The CDR3 is 15 amino acids. Germline trimming cut 2 bases from V and 2 bases from J; bases unmatched to any gene: 3. Germline values: CDR1 SNHLY, CDR2 FYNNEI. Here the CDR3 reads CASSERGQGNQPQHF. The CDR3 DNA reads TGTGCCAGCAGTGAACGAGGACAGGGCAATCAGCCCCAGCATTTT.

This sequence joins TRBV14 and TRBJ2-7; D possibly corresponds to TRBD2 (5 bases). Germline V gives CDR1 SGHDN, CDR2 FVKESK. Trimming left V 4 bases short and J 5 bases short, with 12 bases between. The CDR3 has 13 residues. Written as DNA, the CDR3 is TGTGCCAGCAGCCCCCCGGGGTCGGACGAGCAGTACTTC. Protein product: CASSPPGSDEQYF. Together with reference TRBV14 and TRBJ2-7, the CDR3 gives the full variable domain: EAGVTQFPSHSVIEKGQTVTLRCDPISGHDNLYWYRRVMGKEIKFLLHFVKESKQDESGMPNNRFLAERTGGTYSTLKVQPAELEDSGVYFCASSPPGSDEQYFGPGTRLTVT.

The chain's CDR3 is CASSTGGYGYTF. The CDR3 coding sequence is TGTGCCAGCAGTACAGGGGGCTATGGCTACACCTTC. This chain uses TRBV5-6 with TRBJ1-2; 8 bases fit TRBD1. The trim removed 5 bases at V and 4 bases at J, leaving 1 base unmatched. Germline V gene sequence: CDR1 SGHDT, CDR2 YYEEEE. The CDR3 is 12 residues long.

This clone was observed a single time. The CDR3 is CATQGPTTNEKLFF. The DNA for the CDR3 is TGTGCCACACAGGGGCCAACAACTAATGAAAAACTGTTTTTT. The V gene is TRBV10-3, the J gene TRBJ1-4; 7 bases line up with TRBD1. Germline CDR1 is ENHRY and CDR2 is SYGVKD. The ends lost 10 bases at V and 0 bases at J; junction bases unmatched: 5. The CDR3 has 14 residues.

The chain combines TRBV27 with TRBJ2-1, with a tentative D call TRBD2 (7 bases). Germline V lookup: CDR1 MNHEY, CDR2 SMNVEV (reference sequence). Trimming pared 5 bases from V and 4 bases from J, leaving 18 bases between. The CDR3 runs to 16 residues. CDR3 residues: CASSNVAGALYNEQFF. The CDR3 nucleotides read TGTGCCAGCAGTAACGTGGCGGGGGCCCTATACAATGAGCAGTTCTTC.

The chain has TRBV7-9 and TRBJ2-3; 9 bases align to TRBD2. The CDR3 has 13 residues. V was clipped by 4 bases and J by 10 bases; unmatched bases: 6. The germline CDR1 and CDR2 sequences are SEHNR and FQNEAQ (reference sequence). CDR3 sequence (DNA): TGTGCCAGCAGCTGGACTAGCGAGTCTGCGCAGTATTTT. Its translation: CASSWTSESAQYF.

The J gene is TRBJ1-5, the V gene TRBV9; TRBD1 matches 9 bases. V gave up 4 bases and J gave up 7 bases; unmatched junction bases: 9. The CDR3 runs 15 residues. Germline values: CDR1 SGDLS, CDR2 YYNGEE. The CDR3 here is CASSKGTGKEQPQHF. The DNA of the CDR3 is TGTGCCAGCAGCAAAGGGACAGGGAAGGAACAGCCCCAGCATTTT.

The CDR3 here is CASTIGGGFMNTEAFF. The CDR3 DNA sequence: TGTGCCAGTACCATAGGGGGGGGGTTTATGAACACTGAAGCTTTCTTT. The chain recombines TRBV19 with TRBJ1-1; tentative D call: TRBD1 (6 bases). Per germline, CDR1 LNHDA and CDR2 SQIVND (reference sequence). This CDR3 is built from 16 residues. Trimming shortened V by 7 bases and J by 0 bases, and 18 bases separated the two germline ends.

The genes are TRBV20-1 and TRBJ1-2; TRBD1 is a possible D gene (5 bases). The CDR3 totals 11 residues. CDR1 and CDR2 from the germline V gene are DFQATT and SNEGSKA (reference sequence). The V end was cut by 6 bases, the J end by 3 bases, with 8 bases between. The CDR3 loop is CSAGHDYGYTF. In DNA form, the CDR3 reads TGCAGTGCCGGACACGACTATGGCTACACCTTC.

This clone was found once. The chain links TRBV27 to TRBJ1-5; 8 bases align to TRBD1. Germline V gene data show CDR1 as MNHEY and CDR2 as SMNVEV (reference sequence). Trimming took 6 bases from V and 6 from J; bases not matched to a gene: 13. The CDR3 spans 16 residues. The CDR3 DNA follows: TGTGCCAGCAGAGGAGGGGGCACAGGGGGTGCTCAGCCCCAGCATTTT. This translates into CASRGGGTGGAQPQHF.

This CDR3 reads CASSRGGYSNQPQHF. The CDR3 bases are TGTGCCAGCAGCAGGGGGGGATATAGCAATCAGCCCCAGCATTTT. The chain uses TRBV6-2 or TRBV6-3 and TRBJ1-5; 7 bases fit TRBD1. V dropped 6 bases and J dropped 0; count of bases not matched to a gene: 5. Germline CDR1 reads MNHEY; CDR2 reads SVGEGT. The CDR3 runs to 15 residues.

The J gene is TRBJ1-1, the V gene TRBV5-5; the D is unclear. The germline gives CDR1 SGHKS, CDR2 YYEKEE (reference sequence). CDR3 length: 11 amino acids. V lost 4 bases and J lost 10, with 11 bases in between. CDR3 residues: CASSREEVAFF. CDR3 bases: TGTGCCAGCAGCCGTGAGGAGGTAGCTTTCTTT.

V gene TRBV23-1 combines with J gene TRBJ1-2; D is ambiguous. TRBV23-1 is an ORF; its function is uncertain. The V gene lost 4 bases and the J gene lost 4 bases, with 7 bases spanning the gap. The CDR3 sequence is 12 residues long. The CDR3 DNA sequence: TGCGCCAGCAGTCCCCGCAGCTATGGCTACACCTTC. The encoded protein is CASSPRSYGYTF.

The chain is built from TRBV6-5 and TRBJ1-1; D is unclear. Germline CDR1 reads MNHEY; CDR2 reads SVGAGI. CDR3 length equals 14 residues. V lost 4 bases to trimming and J lost 4 bases, with 13 bases between them. CDR3 DNA sequence: TGTGCCAGCAGTTCCCTTGGCCCGGGCACTGAAGCTTTCTTT. Its protein is CASSSLGPGTEAFF.